These 15 T cell receptor beta chains originate from one sample sequenced in a study of CD4+ T cells in melanoma. Here immunoSEQ multiplex PCR was the method, and the copy in TCRdb shows in-frame clones only, minus some. Of 52,000 or so clones detected, nearly 70% appear once; the ten largest clones hold about 5.1%. The material sequenced was tumor tissue. The receptors were sampled from a human donor with melanoma.

This clone has just one count. The chain is built from TRBV2 and TRBJ2-7; D may be TRBD1 or TRBD2 (5 bases each). The germline V gene encodes CDR1 SNHLY and CDR2 FYNNEI. The V gene lost 6 bases and the J gene lost 3 bases, with 18 bases spanning the gap. This CDR3 is built from 15 residues. DNA for the CDR3: TGTGCCAGCAGGGGACGTTCTGGGGCGGTCTACGAGCAGTACTTC. Translation gives CASRGRSGAVYEQYF.

This clone is medium-sized by share. The chain carries TRBV19 and TRBJ1-2; no reliable D call. Trimming took off 0 bases at V and 0 bases at J, with 11 bases between the two ends. This CDR3 is 16 amino acids long. Germline-derived CDR1 and CDR2 are LNHDA and SQIVND (reference sequence). CDR3 in DNA: TGTGCCAGTAGTATAGATCCGGTGGAACCTAACTATGGCTACACCTTC. Amino acid sequence: CASSIDPVEPNYGYTF.

The J gene is TRBJ2-5, the V gene TRBV2; TRBD2 matches 7 bases. Germline V gives CDR1 SNHLY, CDR2 FYNNEI. The junction had 8 bases not matched to a gene; V was cut back by 2 bases and J by 5 bases. This CDR3 contains 15 residues. The CDR3 reads CASSESGLEGETQYF. Here the CDR3 DNA reads TGTGCCAGCAGTGAAAGCGGACTAGAAGGGGAGACCCAGTACTTC.

The chain employs TRBV7-2 and TRBJ1-2, with D hard to call. The germline V gene has CDR1 SGHTA and CDR2 FQGNSA. Trimming shortened V by 5 bases and J by 5 bases, and 12 bases separated the two germline ends. There are 13 residues in the CDR3. CDR3 coding DNA: TGTGCCAGCAGCCCAGACAACGGTTATGGCTACACCTTC. Translating gives CASSPDNGYGYTF. Filled out from reference TRBV7-2 and TRBJ1-2, the complete variable domain reads GAGVSQSPSNKVTEKGKDVELRCDPISGHTALYWYRQSLGQGLEFLIYFQGNSAPDKSGLPSDRFSAERTGGSVSTLTIQRTQQEDSAVYLCASSPDNGYGYTFGSGTRLTVV.

This clone is labeled as medium-sized. The rearrangement links TRBV7-2 to TRBJ1-6; maybe TRBD1 (5 bases). Germline CDR1 reads SGHTA; CDR2 reads FQGNSA. The CDR3 is 15 amino acids. The germline V and J ends were trimmed by 6 bases and 6 bases, with 15 bases remaining between them. The CDR3 nucleotides read TGTGCCAGCAGTCATACAGGAGAATCTAATTCACCCCTCCACTTT. This codes for CASSHTGESNSPLHF.

The chain carries TRBV4-3 and TRBJ2-3, with D hard to call. The CDR3 is 14 amino acids. Germline-derived CDR1 and CDR2 are LGHNA and YSLEER. V lost 2 bases and J lost 6, with 12 bases in between. The CDR3 loop is CASSQSALGDTQYF. The CDR3 coding sequence is TGCGCCAGCAGCCAATCTGCTTTGGGGGATACGCAGTATTTT.

This chain links TRBV5-1 with TRBJ2-5, with 14 nucleotides matching TRBD2. The CDR3 sequence is 16 residues long. Trimming took 2 bases from V and 1 from J; bases not matched to a gene: 1. Germline V gene lookup returns CDR1 SGHRS and CDR2 YFSETQ. The CDR3 here is CASSFGTSGGQETQYF. The DNA for the CDR3 is TGCGCCAGCAGCTTCGGGACTAGCGGGGGCCAAGAGACCCAGTACTTC.

V usage is TRBV6-1 and J usage is TRBJ1-1; a possible D gene is TRBD1 (5 bases). The CDR3 length is 14 residues. V lost 4 bases and J lost 4, with 13 bases in between. Per germline, CDR1 MNHNS and CDR2 SASEGT. The CDR3 nucleotides are TGTGCCAGCAGTGTGGAGGGGAGGAGCACTGAAGCTTTCTTT. This translates into CASSVEGRSTEAFF.

J is TRBJ2-5 and V is TRBV2; 8 bases map to TRBD1. Per germline, CDR1 SNHLY and CDR2 FYNNEI. The CDR3 length is 12 residues. V shed 10 bases, J shed 4 bases, and the junction held 5 bases outside the gene matches. The CDR3, as DNA: TGTGCCACCCTGACAGGGGTAGAGACCCAGTACTTC. It specifies CATLTGVETQYF.

The V call is TRBV7-3, the J call TRBJ2-3, with 7 bases that match TRBD1. CDR3 length: 15 residues. Germline assignment: CDR1 SGHTA and CDR2 FQGTGA. Trimming at V came to 2 bases and at J to 0 bases, leaving 2 bases not matched to a gene. Written as DNA, the CDR3 is TGTGCCAGCAGCTTAGGGACAGCTAGCACAGATACGCAGTATTTT. Translated: CASSLGTASTDTQYF.

By its share, this clone is medium-sized (0.01 to 0.1%). The chain employs TRBV25-1 and TRBJ1-4; no clear D gene. Germline V gene sequence: CDR1 MGHDK, CDR2 SYGVNS. The CDR3 has 16 amino acids. V was trimmed by 4 bases and J by 0 bases, leaving 12 bases between them. CDR3 DNA sequence: TGTGCCAGCAGTGTGACGAAAGCGTCAACTAATGAAAAACTGTTTTTT. Translating it yields CASSVTKASTNEKLFF. Full variable domain (remainder filled in from reference TRBV25-1 and TRBJ1-4): EADIYQTPRYLVIGTGKKITLECSQTMGHDKMYWYQQDPGMELHLIHYSYGVNSTEKGDLSSESTVSRIRTEHFPLTLESARPSHTSQYLCASSVTKASTNEKLFFGSGTQLSVL.

The rearrangement uses TRBV6-5 and TRBJ2-7, with D unclear. Germline V lookup: CDR1 MNHEY, CDR2 SVGAGI. Trimming pared 1 base from V and 5 bases from J, leaving 15 bases between. The CDR3 is made up of 15 amino acids. This CDR3 reads CASSYLPTRGNEQYF. The CDR3 nucleotides read TGTGCCAGCAGTTACTTGCCAACCCGAGGCAACGAGCAGTACTTC.

The chain couples TRBV27 to TRBJ2-7; 7 bases agree with TRBD1. J lost 3 bases, V lost 6 bases, and 8 bases had no gene match. This CDR3 is 14 amino acids long. Germline CDR1 reads MNHEY; CDR2 reads SMNVEV (reference sequence). This CDR3 reads CASSYGTDFYEQYF. CDR3 nucleotides: TGTGCCAGCAGCTACGGGACAGATTTCTACGAGCAGTACTTC.

The V call is TRBV15, the J call TRBJ2-7; D is perhaps TRBD1 or TRBD2 (5 bases each). The CDR3 covers 14 residues. The germline V gene encodes CDR1 LNHNV and CDR2 YYDKDF (reference sequence). V was pared by 6 bases and J by 2 bases, with 14 bases between. The CDR3 bases are TGTGCCACCAGGGGACCGGGATCTCCCTACGAGCAGTACTTC. It codes for CATRGPGSPYEQYF.

This clone has ten or more counts. The chain couples TRBV11-1 to TRBJ2-7; perhaps TRBD1 as D (8 bases). Trimming shortened V by 3 bases and J by 2 bases, and 20 bases separated the two germline ends. The CDR3 has 17 residues. The V gene's germline CDR1 is SGHAT and CDR2 FQDESV (reference sequence). The CDR3 reads CASSFSGTGPVAYEQYF. The CDR3 region has the DNA TGTGCCAGCAGCTTCAGCGGGACAGGCCCTGTGGCCTACGAGCAGTACTTC.